This T cell receptor beta chain was captured in a study of blood T cell repertoires in COVID-19. Looking at the study overall: The United States, Italy and Spain supplied acute and convalescent COVID-19 samples. From T cells, B-cell-depleted T cells, or PBMCs came the material, which was cDNA or gDNA.

Authors' processing steps: Amplification with reference gene primers provided the estimates of nucleated cell counts. Sequencing used immunoSEQ multiplex PCR; TCRdb keeps in-frame clones, though not all of them. V, J and clone size are those of that table, while D and trimming were read from the DNA. The table has approximately 100,000 clones, just under 85% seen once. The CDR3 covers 13 residues. After removal of 6 bases from V and 1 base from J, the junction contained 0 bases not matched to a gene. The V gene's germline CDR1 is LNHNV and CDR2 YYDKDF (reference sequence). Sequenced material: peripheral blood. This TCR derives from a man between 65 and 85 years old with acute or convalescent COVID-19. The chain joins TRBV15 to TRBJ2-3, with 8 bases aligning to TRBD2. The CDR3 loop is CATRTSGTDTQYF. In DNA form, the CDR3 reads TGTGCCACCAGGACTAGCGGCACAGATACGCAGTATTTT.